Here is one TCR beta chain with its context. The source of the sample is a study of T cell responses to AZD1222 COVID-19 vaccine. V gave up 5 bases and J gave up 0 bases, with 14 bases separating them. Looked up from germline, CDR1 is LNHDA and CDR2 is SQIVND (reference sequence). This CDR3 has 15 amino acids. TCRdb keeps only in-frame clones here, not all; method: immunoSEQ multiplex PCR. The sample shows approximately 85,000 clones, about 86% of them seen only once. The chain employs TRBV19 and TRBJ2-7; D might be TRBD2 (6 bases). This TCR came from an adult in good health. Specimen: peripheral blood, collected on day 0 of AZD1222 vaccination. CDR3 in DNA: TGTGCCAGTAGTCCCGGAGGGGCGAGCTCCTACGAGCAGTACTTC. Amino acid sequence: CASSPGGASSYEQYF.